This T cell receptor (beta chain) was obtained from a study of blood T cell repertoires in COVID-19. Across the whole study: PBMCs, B-cell-depleted T cells, or T cells were the source of the cDNA or gDNA that made up the material.

This CDR3 has 16 amino acids. Trimming removed 0 bases from V and 2 bases from J, with 11 bases in between. Germline loops: CDR1 LNHDA, CDR2 SQIVND (reference sequence). This table comes from immunoSEQ multiplex PCR, and its TCRdb copy is limited to in-frame clones, with some not included. The data contain roughly 250,000 clones, roughly 90% of them singletons. The rearrangement joins TRBV19 to TRBJ1-5; no clear D gene. The material sequenced was peripheral blood. This sequence was found in a woman younger than 45 with COVID-19, enrolled during active disease. CDR3 nucleotide sequence: TGTGCCAGTAGTATAGAAGGAGTAATAGGCAATCAGCCCCAGCATTTT. Encoded protein: CASSIEGVIGNQPQHF.